A selection of T cell receptor beta chains follows, all from one sample in a study of Ad26.COV2.S vaccination and SARS-CoV-2 variants. Method: immunoSEQ multiplex PCR; TCRdb's copy keeps in-frame clones and lacks some. The sample has over 400,000 clones; about 92% are singletons. The source material was peripheral blood, sampled in a trial of Ad26.COV2.S vaccine versus placebo. The source is a person between 18 and 65 years old who received the Ad26.COV2.S COVID-19 vaccine or a placebo. Both conserved end residues are part of each CDR3. A D gene is named only where the DNA matches it firmly. Size tells how often a clone was seen (once, few, many) or the class of an expanded clone, and some rows leave it out.

V gene	D gene	J gene	clone size	CDR3 protein	CDR3 DNA
TRBV24-1	.	TRBJ1-4	.	CATSDGGGEKLFF	TGTGCCACCAGTGATGGGGGTGGAGAAAAACTGTTTTTT
TRBV20-1	TRBD1	TRBJ2-6	.	CSASAGGHSGANVLTF	TGCAGTGCTAGTGCAGGGGGACACTCTGGGGCCAACGTCCTGACTTTC
TRBV7-8	TRBD2	TRBJ2-7	.	CASSPGLAGGFSYEQYF	TGTGCCAGCAGCCCGGGACTAGCGGGAGGGTTCTCCTACGAGCAGTACTTC
TRBV5-6	TRBD1	TRBJ2-7	.	CASSEGTGVGEQYF	TGTGCCAGCAGCGAGGGGACAGGGGTTGGCGAGCAGTACTTC
TRBV27	.	TRBJ2-1	.	CASSLRLARQTNEQFF	TGTGCCAGCAGTTTAAGGCTAGCGCGCCAAACCAATGAGCAGTTCTTC
TRBV9	.	TRBJ2-6	.	CASSVTGTGANVLTF	TGTGCCAGCAGCGTCACAGGGACTGGGGCCAACGTCCTGACTTTC
TRBV5-1	.	TRBJ1-2	.	CASSLVGTEYGYTF	TGCGCCAGCAGCTTGGTGGGGACTGAGTATGGCTACACCTTC
TRBV6-2/TRBV6-3	TRBD1	TRBJ1-4	.	CASSGQALFEKLFF	TGTGCCAGCAGCGGACAGGCTCTTTTTGAAAAACTGTTTTTT
TRBV5-6	.	TRBJ1-6	.	CASSFGTESESPLHF	TGTGCCAGCAGCTTCGGGACCGAGTCGGAGTCACCCCTCCACTTT
TRBV24-1	.	TRBJ2-7	.	CATSDNQRRGVSEQYF	TGTGCCACCAGTGATAACCAACGGAGGGGAGTTAGCGAGCAGTACTTC
TRBV7-2	.	TRBJ1-3	.	CASSLYPIVDSGNTIYF	TGTGCCAGCAGCTTATACCCTATTGTCGACTCTGGAAACACCATATATTTT
TRBV4-3	.	TRBJ1-6	few	CTSSQDLGSPLHF	TGCACCAGCAGCCAAGATTTGGGCTCACCCCTCCACTTT
TRBV3-1/TRBV3-2	TRBD1	TRBJ2-5	.	CASNHGQGGETQYF	TGTGCCAGCAACCACGGACAGGGGGGAGAGACCCAGTACTTC
TRBV6-2/TRBV6-3	.	TRBJ1-5	.	CASSYLRGDQPQHF	TGTGCCAGCAGTTACTTACGGGGCGATCAGCCCCAGCATTTT
TRBV19	TRBD1	TRBJ2-6	.	CASHSWQGAFGANVLTF	TGTGCCAGCCACTCTTGGCAGGGGGCTTTTGGGGCCAACGTCCTGACTTTC
TRBV24-1	.	TRBJ1-2	.	CATSDAYRDYGYTF	TGTGCCACCAGTGATGCGTATAGGGACTATGGCTACACCTTC
TRBV28	.	TRBJ1-2	.	CASTQTAGGGTNYGYTF	TGTGCCAGCACCCAAACGGCCGGAGGGGGAACTAACTATGGCTACACCTTC
TRBV10-2	TRBD2	TRBJ2-2	once	CASRTREGDTGELFF	TGCGCCAGCAGGACTCGGGAGGGGGACACCGGGGAGCTGTTTTTT
TRBV5-1	.	TRBJ2-2	.	CASSLLKGTPNTGELFF	TGCGCCAGCAGCTTGCTGAAGGGGACCCCGAACACCGGGGAGCTGTTTTTT
TRBV11-2	TRBD2	TRBJ2-7	.	CASSSSGPAYEQYF	TGTGCCAGCAGCTCTAGCGGGCCAGCTTACGAGCAGTACTTC
TRBV12-5	.	TRBJ2-7	.	CASGWDFYEQYF	TGTGCTAGTGGATGGGATTTTTACGAGCAGTACTTC
TRBV5-1	TRBD1	TRBJ1-1	.	CAASQGGGTEAFF	TGCGCAGCATCACAGGGGGGTGGCACTGAAGCTTTCTTT
TRBV7-9	TRBD2	TRBJ2-3	.	CASSLVGGRMTDTQYF	TGTGCCAGCAGCTTAGTGGGCGGGAGAATGACAGATACGCAGTATTTT
TRBV4-2	.	TRBJ2-3	.	CASSQGVVLGPDTQYF	TGTGCCAGCAGCCAAGGTGTCGTCTTAGGCCCAGATACGCAGTATTTT
TRBV27	.	TRBJ2-7	.	CASSPLGGQGQYF	TGTGCCAGCAGTCCCCTAGGGGGGCAGGGGCAGTACTTC
TRBV10-3	.	TRBJ1-4	.	CAISESIGASGEKLFF	TGTGCCATCAGTGAGTCCATTGGCGCCTCGGGTGAAAAACTGTTTTTT
TRBV7-9	TRBD1	TRBJ2-2	.	CASSSRDRGKTGELFF	TGTGCCAGCAGCTCCCGGGACAGGGGGAAAACCGGGGAGCTGTTTTTT
TRBV9	.	TRBJ1-2	few	CASSAPEAGSQGYTF	TGTGCCAGCAGCGCTCCGGAGGCGGGGTCTCAGGGCTACACCTTC
TRBV7-9	TRBD1	TRBJ1-2	once	CASSQLQGDGYTF	TGTGCCAGCAGCCAACTACAGGGGGATGGCTACACCTTC
TRBV10-3	TRBD1	TRBJ2-5	once	CAIRTGAEGETQYF	TGTGCCATCAGGACAGGGGCCGAGGGGGAGACCCAGTACTTC
TRBV7-9	.	TRBJ2-1	.	CASSPTGSPSYNEQFF	TGTGCCAGCAGCCCGACTGGCAGCCCATCCTACAATGAGCAGTTCTTC
TRBV11-3	.	TRBJ2-1	.	CASSLGSGSAAYNEQFF	TGTGCCAGCAGCTTAGGGTCGGGAAGCGCGGCCTACAATGAGCAGTTCTTC
TRBV7-9	.	TRBJ2-7	.	CASSPGVHEQYF	TGTGCCAGCAGCCCAGGGGTTCACGAGCAGTACTTC
TRBV27	.	TRBJ1-2	once	CASSFQSAANYGYTF	TGTGCCAGCAGTTTTCAATCGGCTGCTAACTATGGCTACACCTTC
TRBV15	.	TRBJ2-1	.	CATSRVREQFF	TGTGCCACCAGCAGAGTCCGGGAGCAGTTCTTC
TRBV27	.	TRBJ2-7	.	CASANGGPYYEQYF	TGTGCCAGCGCTAACGGGGGGCCTTACTACGAGCAGTACTTC
TRBV12-3/TRBV12-4	.	TRBJ2-7	.	CASSLTVSYEQYF	TGTGCCAGCAGTTTAACAGTATCCTACGAGCAGTACTTC
TRBV27	TRBD2	TRBJ2-3	.	CASSLAGASTDTQYF	TGTGCCAGCAGTTTGGCGGGAGCGAGCACAGATACGCAGTATTTT
TRBV7-8	.	TRBJ1-6	.	CASSGSSGVKDSPLHF	TGTGCCAGCAGCGGATCTTCAGGGGTTAAGGATTCACCCCTCCACTTT
TRBV7-3	.	TRBJ2-1	.	CASSRLGGADEQFF	TGTGCCAGCAGCCGTCTGGGGGGCGCAGATGAGCAGTTCTTC
TRBV2	TRBD1	TRBJ2-1	once	CASSDRTGSSYNEQFF	TGTGCCAGCAGCGATCGGACAGGGAGCTCCTACAATGAGCAGTTCTTC
TRBV27	TRBD2	TRBJ2-1	.	CASSLGLEGRNEQFF	TGTGCCAGCAGTCTAGGACTAGAGGGTCGCAATGAGCAGTTCTTC
TRBV18	.	TRBJ2-4	.	CASSPKGGRSAKNIQYF	TGTGCCAGCTCACCAAAGGGGGGGAGGAGTGCCAAAAACATTCAGTACTTC
TRBV3-1/TRBV3-2	TRBD2	TRBJ2-3	.	CASSQGAIQASGPSTDTQYF	TGTGCCAGCAGCCAAGGGGCCATACAAGCTAGCGGACCTAGCACAGATACGCAGTATTTT
TRBV5-5	.	TRBJ1-4	.	CASSLAGHNEKLFF	TGTGCCAGCAGCTTGGCGGGGCATAATGAAAAACTGTTTTTT
TRBV7-8	TRBD1	TRBJ2-3	.	CASSLDTGAPDTQYF	TGTGCCAGCAGCTTAGACACAGGGGCCCCAGATACGCAGTATTTT
TRBV20-1	.	TRBJ2-7	.	CSASFREDTREQYF	TGCAGTGCTAGTTTTAGGGAAGATACGAGGGAGCAGTACTTC
TRBV28	.	TRBJ2-2	.	CASSFKGGDTGELFF	TGTGCCAGCAGTTTTAAAGGGGGTGACACCGGGGAGCTGTTTTTT
TRBV2	.	TRBJ1-1	once	CASRVDSMNTEAFF	TGTGCCAGCAGGGTCGACAGCATGAACACTGAAGCTTTCTTT
TRBV6-2/TRBV6-3	.	TRBJ2-2	.	CASSLGGGSNTGELFF	TGTGCCAGCAGTCTTGGGGGGGGCTCGAACACCGGGGAGCTGTTTTTT
TRBV18	TRBD1	TRBJ1-3	once	CASSARPGQGNTIYF	TGTGCCAGCTCAGCGAGGCCGGGACAGGGAAACACCATATATTTT
TRBV5-5	.	TRBJ1-4	.	CASSLQSSANEKLFF	TGTGCCAGCAGCCTCCAGTCGAGTGCTAATGAAAAACTGTTTTTT
TRBV11-1	.	TRBJ2-7	.	CASSLWAGVTYEQYF	TGTGCCAGCAGCTTATGGGCAGGGGTTACCTACGAGCAGTACTTC
TRBV7-9	.	TRBJ1-2	.	CASSLAGAYGYTF	TGTGCCAGCAGCTTAGCAGGGGCCTATGGCTACACCTTC
TRBV7-2	.	TRBJ2-3	.	CASSLEGPGLSTDTQYF	TGTGCCAGCAGCTTAGAGGGACCGGGACTGAGCACAGATACGCAGTATTTT
TRBV11-2	.	TRBJ2-7	once	CASSFAGADYEQYF	TGTGCCAGCAGCTTTGCAGGGGCGGACTACGAGCAGTACTTC
TRBV3-1/TRBV3-2	TRBD1	TRBJ1-2	.	CASSKGQGFGYTF	TGTGCCAGCAGCAAGGGACAGGGATTTGGCTACACCTTC
TRBV19	TRBD1	TRBJ2-6	.	CASSPRTGGNVRSGANVLTF	TGTGCCAGTAGTCCCCGGACAGGGGGGAACGTCCGCTCTGGGGCCAACGTCCTGACTTTC
TRBV9	.	TRBJ2-7	once	CASSVSWESGEQYF	TGTGCCAGCAGCGTAAGTTGGGAGTCCGGCGAGCAGTACTTC
TRBV7-8	.	TRBJ1-5	few	CASSLGLSNQPQHF	TGTGCCAGCAGCCTGGGTCTAAGCAATCAGCCCCAGCATTTT